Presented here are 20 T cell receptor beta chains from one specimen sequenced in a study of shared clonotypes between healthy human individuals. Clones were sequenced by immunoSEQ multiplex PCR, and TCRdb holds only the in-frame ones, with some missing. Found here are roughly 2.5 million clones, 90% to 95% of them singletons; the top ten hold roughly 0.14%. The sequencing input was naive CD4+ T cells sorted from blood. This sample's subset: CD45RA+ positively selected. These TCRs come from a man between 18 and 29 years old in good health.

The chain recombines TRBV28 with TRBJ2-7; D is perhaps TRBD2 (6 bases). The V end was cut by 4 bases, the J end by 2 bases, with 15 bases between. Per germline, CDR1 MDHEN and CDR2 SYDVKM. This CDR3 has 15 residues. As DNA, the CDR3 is TGTGCCAGCAGTTCGAGGAGGGGAGGCACCTACGAGCAGTACTTC. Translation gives CASSSRRGGTYEQYF.

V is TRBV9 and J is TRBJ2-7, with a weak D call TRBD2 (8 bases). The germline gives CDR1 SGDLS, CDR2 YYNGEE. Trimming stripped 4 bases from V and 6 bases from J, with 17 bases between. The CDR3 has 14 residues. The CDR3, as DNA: TGTGCCAGCAGCCGGGAGGGAAGACAGGGCGAGCAGTACTTC. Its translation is CASSREGRQGEQYF. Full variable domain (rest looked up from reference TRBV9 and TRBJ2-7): DSGVTQTPKHLITATGQRVTLRCSPRSGDLSVYWYQQSLDQGLQFLIQYYNGEERAKGNILERFSAQQFPDLHSELNLSSLELGDSALYFCASSREGRQGEQYFGPGTRLTVT.

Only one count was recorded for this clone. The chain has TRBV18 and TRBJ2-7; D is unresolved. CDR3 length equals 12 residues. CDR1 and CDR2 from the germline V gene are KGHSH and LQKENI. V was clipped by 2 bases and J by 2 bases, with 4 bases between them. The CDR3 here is CASSPDPYEQYF. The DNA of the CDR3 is TGTGCCAGCTCACCAGACCCCTACGAGCAGTACTTC.

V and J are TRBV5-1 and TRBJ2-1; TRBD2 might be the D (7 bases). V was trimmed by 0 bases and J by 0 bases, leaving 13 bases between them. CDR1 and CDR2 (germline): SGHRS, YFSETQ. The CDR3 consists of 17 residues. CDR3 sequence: CASSLAKGEGSYNEQFF. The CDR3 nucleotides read TGCGCCAGCAGCTTGGCCAAGGGGGAGGGCTCCTACAATGAGCAGTTCTTC. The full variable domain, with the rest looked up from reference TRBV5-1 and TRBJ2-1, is KAGVTQTPRYLIKTRGQQVTLSCSPISGHRSVSWYQQTPGQGLQFLFEYFSETQRNKGNFPGRFSGRQFSNSRSEMNVSTLELGDSALYLCASSLAKGEGSYNEQFFGPGTRLTVL.

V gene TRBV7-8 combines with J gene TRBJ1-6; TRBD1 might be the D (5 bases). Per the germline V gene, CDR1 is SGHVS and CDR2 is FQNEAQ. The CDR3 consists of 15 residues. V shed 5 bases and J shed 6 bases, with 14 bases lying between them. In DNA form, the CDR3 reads TGTGCCAGCAGCCCGCCTGGGACCGGTAATTCACCCCTCCACTTT. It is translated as CASSPPGTGNSPLHF.

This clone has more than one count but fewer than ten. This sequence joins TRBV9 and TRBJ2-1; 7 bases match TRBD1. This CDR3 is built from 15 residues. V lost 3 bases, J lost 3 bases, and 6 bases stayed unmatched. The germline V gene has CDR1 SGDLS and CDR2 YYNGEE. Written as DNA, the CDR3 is TGTGCCAGCAGCGCCGAGGGGGCGGGCTACAATGAGCAGTTCTTC. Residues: CASSAEGAGYNEQFF.

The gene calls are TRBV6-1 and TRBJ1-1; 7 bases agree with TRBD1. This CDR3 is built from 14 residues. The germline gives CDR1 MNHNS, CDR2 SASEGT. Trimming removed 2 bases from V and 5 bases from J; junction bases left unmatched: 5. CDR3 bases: TGTGCCAGCAGTGAACCTAACAGGGGAACTGAAGCTTTCTTT. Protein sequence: CASSEPNRGTEAFF.

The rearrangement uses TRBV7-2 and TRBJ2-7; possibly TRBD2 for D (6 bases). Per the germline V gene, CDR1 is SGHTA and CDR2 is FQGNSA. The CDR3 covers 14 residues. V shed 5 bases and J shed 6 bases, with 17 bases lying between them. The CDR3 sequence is CASSPGLLLGEQYF. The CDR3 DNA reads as TGTGCCAGCAGCCCGGGACTCCTTCTTGGCGAGCAGTACTTC.

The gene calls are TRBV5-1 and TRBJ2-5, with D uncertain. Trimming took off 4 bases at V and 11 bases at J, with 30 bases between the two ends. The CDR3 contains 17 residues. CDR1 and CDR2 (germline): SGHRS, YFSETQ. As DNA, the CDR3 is TGCGCCAGCAGCCATAGGACGGACGGGCCGTCCCAGCTTCAACAGTACTTC. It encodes CASSHRTDGPSQLQQYF.

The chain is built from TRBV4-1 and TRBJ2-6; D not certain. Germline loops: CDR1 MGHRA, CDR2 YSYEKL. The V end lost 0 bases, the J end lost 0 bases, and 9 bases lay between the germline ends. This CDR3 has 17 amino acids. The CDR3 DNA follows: TGCGCCAGCAGCCAAGAGATTGTCCGCTCTGGGGCCAACGTCCTGACTTTC. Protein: CASSQEIVRSGANVLTF.

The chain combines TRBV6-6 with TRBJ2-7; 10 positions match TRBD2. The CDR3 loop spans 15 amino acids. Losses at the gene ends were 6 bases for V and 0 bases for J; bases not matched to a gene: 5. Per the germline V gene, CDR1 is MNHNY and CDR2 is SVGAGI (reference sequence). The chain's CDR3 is CASRKAGGSSYEQYF. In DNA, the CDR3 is TGTGCCAGCAGGAAAGCGGGAGGGAGCTCCTACGAGCAGTACTTC.

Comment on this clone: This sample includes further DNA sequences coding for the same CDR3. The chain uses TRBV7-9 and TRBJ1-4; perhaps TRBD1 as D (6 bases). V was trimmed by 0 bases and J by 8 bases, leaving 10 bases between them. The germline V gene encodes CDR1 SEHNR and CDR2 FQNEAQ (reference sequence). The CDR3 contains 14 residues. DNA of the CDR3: TGTGCCAGCAGCTTAGCTGGGGGCGGGGAAAAACTGTTTTTT. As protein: CASSLAGGGEKLFF.

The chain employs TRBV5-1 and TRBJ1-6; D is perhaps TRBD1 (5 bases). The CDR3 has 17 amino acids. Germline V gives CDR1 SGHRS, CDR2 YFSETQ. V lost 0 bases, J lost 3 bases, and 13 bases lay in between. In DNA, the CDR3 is TGCGCCAGCAGCTTGGCGACAGCAGGAAGCTATAATTCACCCCTCCACTTT. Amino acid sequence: CASSLATAGSYNSPLHF. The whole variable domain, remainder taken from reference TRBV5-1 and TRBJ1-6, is KAGVTQTPRYLIKTRGQQVTLSCSPISGHRSVSWYQQTPGQGLQFLFEYFSETQRNKGNFPGRFSGRQFSNSRSEMNVSTLELGDSALYLCASSLATAGSYNSPLHFGNGTRLTVT.

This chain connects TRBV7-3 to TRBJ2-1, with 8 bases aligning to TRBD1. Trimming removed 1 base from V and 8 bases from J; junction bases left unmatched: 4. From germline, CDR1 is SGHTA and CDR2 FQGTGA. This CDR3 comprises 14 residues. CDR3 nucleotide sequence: TGTGCCAGCAGCTTAAGGACAGGGAGCGATGAGCAGTTCTTC. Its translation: CASSLRTGSDEQFF.

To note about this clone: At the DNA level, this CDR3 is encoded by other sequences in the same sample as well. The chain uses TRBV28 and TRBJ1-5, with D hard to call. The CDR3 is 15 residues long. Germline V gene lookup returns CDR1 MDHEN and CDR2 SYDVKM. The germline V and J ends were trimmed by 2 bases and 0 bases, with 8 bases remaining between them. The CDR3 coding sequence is TGTGCCAGCAGTTTAGGTGGTTATAGCAATCAGCCCCAGCATTTT. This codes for CASSLGGYSNQPQHF.

The CDR3 bases are TGTGCCAGCAGCGTAGAGGCCGATAATTCACCCCTCCACTTT. Its protein product is CASSVEADNSPLHF. V gene TRBV9 combines with J gene TRBJ1-6; D unclear. Germline values: CDR1 SGDLS, CDR2 YYNGEE. Trimming stripped 0 bases from V and 5 bases from J, with 6 bases between. The CDR3 length is 14 residues. The whole variable domain, filled in from reference TRBV9 and TRBJ1-6, reads DSGVTQTPKHLITATGQRVTLRCSPRSGDLSVYWYQQSLDQGLQFLIQYYNGEERAKGNILERFSAQQFPDLHSELNLSSLELGDSALYFCASSVEADNSPLHFGNGTRLTVT.

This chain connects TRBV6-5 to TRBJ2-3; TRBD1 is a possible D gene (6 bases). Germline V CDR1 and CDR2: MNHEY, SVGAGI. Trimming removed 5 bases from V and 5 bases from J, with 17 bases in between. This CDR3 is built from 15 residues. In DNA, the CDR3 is TGTGCCAGCAGTCGGCCAGGGGCCGGAGGAGATACGCAGTATTTT. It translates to CASSRPGAGGDTQYF.

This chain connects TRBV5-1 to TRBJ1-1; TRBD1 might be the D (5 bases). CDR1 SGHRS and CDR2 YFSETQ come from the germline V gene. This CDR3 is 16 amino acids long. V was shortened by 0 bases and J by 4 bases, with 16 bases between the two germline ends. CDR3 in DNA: TGCGCCAGCAGCTTGGGGGGACTACGGTCGGGCACTGAAGCTTTCTTT. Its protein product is CASSLGGLRSGTEAFF.

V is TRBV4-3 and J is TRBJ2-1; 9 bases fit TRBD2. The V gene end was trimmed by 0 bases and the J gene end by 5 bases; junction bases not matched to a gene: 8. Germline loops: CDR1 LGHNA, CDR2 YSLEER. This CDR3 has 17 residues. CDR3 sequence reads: CASSQDLTTSGNNEQFF. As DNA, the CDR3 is TGCGCCAGCAGCCAAGATCTTACGACTAGCGGTAACAATGAGCAGTTCTTC.

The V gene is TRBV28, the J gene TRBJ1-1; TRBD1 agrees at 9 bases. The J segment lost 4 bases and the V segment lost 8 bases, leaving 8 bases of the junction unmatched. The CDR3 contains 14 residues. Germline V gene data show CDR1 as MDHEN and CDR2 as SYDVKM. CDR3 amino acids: CASGTGSLGTEAFF. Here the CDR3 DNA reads TGTGCCAGCGGGACAGGGTCTTTGGGCACTGAAGCTTTCTTT.